This TCR beta chain was sequenced in a study of blood T cell repertoires in COVID-19. On the study more broadly: The study drew acute and convalescent COVID-19 samples from the United States, Italy and Spain. T cells, B-cell-depleted T cells, or PBMCs supplied cDNA or gDNA.

In the original workflow: How many nucleated cells were present was estimated from reference gene primer amplification. The assay was immunoSEQ multiplex PCR, and TCRdb's table has in-frame clones only and misses some. V and J calls and clone size are given by that table; D and trimming were obtained from the DNA. The sample lists about 110,000 clones, about four fifths occurring once. V was trimmed by 7 bases and J by 5 bases, leaving 8 bases between them. The CDR3 extends over 11 amino acids. CDR1 is MNHEY and CDR2 is SVGAGI in the germline V gene. The receptor was derived from a woman in her sixties or seventies with acute or convalescent COVID-19. What was sequenced was peripheral blood. The chain joins TRBV6-5 to TRBJ1-1; D uncertain. This chain's CDR3 is CASMRQTEAFF. The CDR3 region has the DNA TGTGCCAGCATGAGACAAACTGAAGCTTTCTTT.